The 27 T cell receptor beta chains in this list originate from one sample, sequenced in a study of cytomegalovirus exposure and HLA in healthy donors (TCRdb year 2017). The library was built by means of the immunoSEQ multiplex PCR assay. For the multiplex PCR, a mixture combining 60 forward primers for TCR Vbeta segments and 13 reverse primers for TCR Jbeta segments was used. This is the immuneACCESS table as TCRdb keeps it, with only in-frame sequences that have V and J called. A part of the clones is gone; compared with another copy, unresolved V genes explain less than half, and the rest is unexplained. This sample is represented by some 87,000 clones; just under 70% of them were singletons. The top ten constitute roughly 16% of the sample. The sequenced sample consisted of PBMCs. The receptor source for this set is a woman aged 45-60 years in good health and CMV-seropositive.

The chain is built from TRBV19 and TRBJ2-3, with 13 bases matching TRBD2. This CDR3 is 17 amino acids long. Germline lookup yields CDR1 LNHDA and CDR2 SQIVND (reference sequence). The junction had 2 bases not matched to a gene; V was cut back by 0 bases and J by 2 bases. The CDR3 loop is CASSIEGLAGLTDTQYF. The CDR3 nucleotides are TGTGCCAGTAGTATAGAGGGACTAGCGGGACTCACAGATACGCAGTATTTT.

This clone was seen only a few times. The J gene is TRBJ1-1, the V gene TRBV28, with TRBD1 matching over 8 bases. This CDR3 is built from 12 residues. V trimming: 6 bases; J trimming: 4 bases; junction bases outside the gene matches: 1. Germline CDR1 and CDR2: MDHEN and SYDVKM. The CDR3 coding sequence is TGTGCCAGCAGAACAGGGGGCACTGAAGCTTTCTTT. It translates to CASRTGGTEAFF.

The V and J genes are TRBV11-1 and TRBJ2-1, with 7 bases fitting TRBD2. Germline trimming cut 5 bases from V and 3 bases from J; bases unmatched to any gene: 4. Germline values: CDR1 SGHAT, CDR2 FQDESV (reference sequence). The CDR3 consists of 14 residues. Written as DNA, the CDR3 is TGTGCCAGCAGCCCCGGGGGGAGCTACAATGAGCAGTTCTTC. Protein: CASSPGGSYNEQFF.

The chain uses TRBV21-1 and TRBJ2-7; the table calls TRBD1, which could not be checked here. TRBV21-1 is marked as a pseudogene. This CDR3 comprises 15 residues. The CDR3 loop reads CASSIQNRGSDEQYF. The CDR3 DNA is TGTGCCAGCAGCATTCAGAACAGGGGGTCTGACGAGCAGTACTTC.

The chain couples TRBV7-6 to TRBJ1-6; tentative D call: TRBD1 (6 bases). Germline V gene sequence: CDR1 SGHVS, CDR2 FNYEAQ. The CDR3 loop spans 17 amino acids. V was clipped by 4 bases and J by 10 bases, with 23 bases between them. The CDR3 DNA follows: TGTGCCAGCAGCTCTCGGGACACTCCAAACCTGGACTCACCCCTCCACTTT. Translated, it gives CASSSRDTPNLDSPLHF.

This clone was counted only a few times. The CDR3 DNA reads TGTGCCAGCAGCTTACGGAGTGAAGCTTTCTTT. Its protein product is CASSLRSEAFF. This chain uses TRBV7-2 with TRBJ1-1; D is undetermined. Germline CDR1 and CDR2: SGHTA and FQGNSA. The length of the CDR3 is 11 residues. V lost 2 bases and J 7 bases, leaving 5 bases between the germline ends.

CDR3 region: CAIAPGVATDTQYF. CDR3 in DNA: TGTGCCATCGCCCCGGGAGTCGCCACAGATACGCAGTATTTT. The genes are TRBV10-3 and TRBJ2-3, with D tentatively TRBD2 (6 bases). This CDR3 has 14 amino acids. Looked up from germline, CDR1 is ENHRY and CDR2 is SYGVKD. V was shortened by 8 bases and J by 2 bases, with 14 bases between the two germline ends.

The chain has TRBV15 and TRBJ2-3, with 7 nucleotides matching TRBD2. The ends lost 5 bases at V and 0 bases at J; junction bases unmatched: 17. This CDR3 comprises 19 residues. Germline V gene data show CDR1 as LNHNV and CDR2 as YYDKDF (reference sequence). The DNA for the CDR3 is TGTGCCACCAGCCCCTCGGGAGGCTGGCTGTTCCATAGCACAGATACGCAGTATTTT. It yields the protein CATSPSGGWLFHSTDTQYF.

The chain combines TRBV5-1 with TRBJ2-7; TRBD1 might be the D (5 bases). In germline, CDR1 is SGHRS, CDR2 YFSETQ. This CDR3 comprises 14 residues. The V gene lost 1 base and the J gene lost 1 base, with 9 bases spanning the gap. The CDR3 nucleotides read TGCGCCAGCAGCTTGCTCCAGGGATCCTACGAGCAGTACTTC. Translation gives CASSLLQGSYEQYF.

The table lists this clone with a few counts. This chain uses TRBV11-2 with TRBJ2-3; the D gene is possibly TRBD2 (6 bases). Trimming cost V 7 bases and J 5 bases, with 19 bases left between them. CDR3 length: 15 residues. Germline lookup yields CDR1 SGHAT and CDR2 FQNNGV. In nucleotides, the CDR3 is TGTGCCAGCACCACAGGAGGGCGGGATCAAGATACGCAGTATTTT. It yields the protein CASTTGGRDQDTQYF.

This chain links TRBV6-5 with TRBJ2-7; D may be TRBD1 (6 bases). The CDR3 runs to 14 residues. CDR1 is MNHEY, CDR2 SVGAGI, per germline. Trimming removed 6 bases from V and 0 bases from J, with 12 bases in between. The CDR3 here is CASSRDTHSYEQYF. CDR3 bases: TGTGCCAGCAGCAGGGACACACACTCCTACGAGCAGTACTTC.

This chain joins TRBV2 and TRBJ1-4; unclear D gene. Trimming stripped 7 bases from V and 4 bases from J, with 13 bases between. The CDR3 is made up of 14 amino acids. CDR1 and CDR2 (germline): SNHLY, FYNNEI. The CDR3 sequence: CASTFMVLNEKLFF. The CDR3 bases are TGTGCCAGCACATTCATGGTACTTAATGAAAAACTGTTTTTT.

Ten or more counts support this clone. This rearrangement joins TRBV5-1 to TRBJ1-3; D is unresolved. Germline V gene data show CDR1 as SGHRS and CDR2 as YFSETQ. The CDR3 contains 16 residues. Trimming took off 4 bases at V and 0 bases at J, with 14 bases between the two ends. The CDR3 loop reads CASSPSTGSSGNTIYF. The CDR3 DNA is TGCGCCAGCAGCCCCTCGACGGGTAGCTCTGGAAACACCATATATTTT.

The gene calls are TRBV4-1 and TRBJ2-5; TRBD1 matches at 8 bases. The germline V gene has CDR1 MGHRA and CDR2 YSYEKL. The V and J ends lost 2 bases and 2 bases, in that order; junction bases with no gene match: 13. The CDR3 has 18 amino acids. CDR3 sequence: CASSQLGQDNMGQETQYF. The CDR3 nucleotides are TGCGCCAGCAGCCAATTGGGACAGGATAATATGGGGCAAGAGACCCAGTACTTC.

CDR3 amino acids: CASSLALQAGGYTF. CDR3 DNA: TGCGCCAGCAGCTTGGCCCTACAGGCTGGGGGCTACACCTTC. The V call is TRBV5-1, the J call TRBJ1-2; possibly TRBD1 for D (5 bases). The germline V gene has CDR1 SGHRS and CDR2 YFSETQ. CDR3 length: 14 amino acids. Trimming stripped 0 bases from V and 8 bases from J, with 14 bases between.

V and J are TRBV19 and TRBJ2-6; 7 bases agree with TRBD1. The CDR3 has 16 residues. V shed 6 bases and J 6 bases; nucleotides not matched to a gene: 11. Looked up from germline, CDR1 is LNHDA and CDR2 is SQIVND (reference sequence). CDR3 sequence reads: CASRKRQGLQANVLTF. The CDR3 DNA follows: TGTGCCAGTAGGAAGAGACAGGGCCTTCAGGCCAACGTCCTGACTTTC. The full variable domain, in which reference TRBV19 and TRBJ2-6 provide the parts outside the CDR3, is DGGITQSPKYLFRKEGQNVTLSCEQNLNHDAMYWYRQDPGQGLRLIYYSQIVNDFQKGDIAEGYSVSREKKESFPLTVTSAQKNPTAFYLCASRKRQGLQANVLTFGAGSRLTVL.

Written as DNA, the CDR3 is TGTGCCAGCAGCCGATCCGGGACTGCGCAAGCTTACGAGCAGTACTTC. It encodes CASSRSGTAQAYEQYF. The rearrangement joins TRBV7-6 to TRBJ2-7, with D possibly TRBD2 on 6 matching bases. CDR1 is SGHVS, CDR2 FNYEAQ, per germline. Between the trimmed V and J ends, which lost 5 bases and 4 bases, there was a span of 21 bases. This CDR3 comprises 16 residues.

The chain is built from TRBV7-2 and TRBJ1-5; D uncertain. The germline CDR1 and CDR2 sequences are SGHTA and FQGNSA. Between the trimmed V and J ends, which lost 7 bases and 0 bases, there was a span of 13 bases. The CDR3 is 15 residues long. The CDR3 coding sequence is TGTGCCAGCAATCAGGCCTCTTATAGCAATCAGCCCCAGCATTTT. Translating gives CASNQASYSNQPQHF. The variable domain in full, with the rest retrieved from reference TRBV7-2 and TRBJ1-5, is GAGVSQSPSNKVTEKGKDVELRCDPISGHTALYWYRQSLGQGLEFLIYFQGNSAPDKSGLPSDRFSAERTGGSVSTLTIQRTQQEDSAVYLCASNQASYSNQPQHFGDGTRLSIL.

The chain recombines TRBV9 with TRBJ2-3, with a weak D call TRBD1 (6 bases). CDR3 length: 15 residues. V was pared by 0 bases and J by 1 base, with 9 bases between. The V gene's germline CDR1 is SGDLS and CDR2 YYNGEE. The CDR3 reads CASSVAGEGTDTQYF. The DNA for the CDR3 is TGTGCCAGCAGCGTAGCAGGGGAAGGCACAGATACGCAGTATTTT.

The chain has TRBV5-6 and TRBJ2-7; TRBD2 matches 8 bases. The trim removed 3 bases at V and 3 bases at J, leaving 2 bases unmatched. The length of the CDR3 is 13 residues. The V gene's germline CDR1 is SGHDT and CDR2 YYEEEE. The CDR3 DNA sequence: TGTGCCAGCAGCTGGACTAGCAGCTACGAGCAGTACTTC. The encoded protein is CASSWTSSYEQYF.

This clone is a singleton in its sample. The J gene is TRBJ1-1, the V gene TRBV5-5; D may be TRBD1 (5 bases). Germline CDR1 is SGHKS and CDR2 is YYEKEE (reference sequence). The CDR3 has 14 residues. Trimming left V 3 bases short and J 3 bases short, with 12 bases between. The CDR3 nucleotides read TGTGCCAGCAGCTCCTTCCAGGGTTACACTGAAGCTTTCTTT. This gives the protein CASSSFQGYTEAFF.

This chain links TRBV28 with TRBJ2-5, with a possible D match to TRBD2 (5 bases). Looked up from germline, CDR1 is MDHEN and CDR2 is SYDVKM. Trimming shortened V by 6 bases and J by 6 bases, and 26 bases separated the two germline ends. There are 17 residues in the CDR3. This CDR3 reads CASSSSWEGGGVKTQYF. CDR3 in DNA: TGTGCCAGCAGCTCCTCTTGGGAAGGAGGTGGCGTGAAGACCCAGTACTTC.

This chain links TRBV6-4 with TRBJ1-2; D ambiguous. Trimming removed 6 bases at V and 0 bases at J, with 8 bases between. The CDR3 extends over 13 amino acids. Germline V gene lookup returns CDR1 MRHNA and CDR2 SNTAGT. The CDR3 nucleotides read TGTGCCAGCAGAGACACTGCTAACTATGGCTACACCTTC. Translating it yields CASRDTANYGYTF.

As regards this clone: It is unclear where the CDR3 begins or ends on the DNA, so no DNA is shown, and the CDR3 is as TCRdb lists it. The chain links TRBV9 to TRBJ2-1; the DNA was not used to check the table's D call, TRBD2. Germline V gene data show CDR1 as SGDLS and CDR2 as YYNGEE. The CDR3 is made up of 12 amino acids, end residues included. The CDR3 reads CASSVGSGAAFF.

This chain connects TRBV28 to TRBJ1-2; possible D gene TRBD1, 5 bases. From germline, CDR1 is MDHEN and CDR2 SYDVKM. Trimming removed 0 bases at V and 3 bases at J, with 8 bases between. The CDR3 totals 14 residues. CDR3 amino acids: CASSLWQGDYGYTF. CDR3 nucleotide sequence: TGTGCCAGCAGTTTATGGCAGGGTGACTATGGCTACACCTTC.

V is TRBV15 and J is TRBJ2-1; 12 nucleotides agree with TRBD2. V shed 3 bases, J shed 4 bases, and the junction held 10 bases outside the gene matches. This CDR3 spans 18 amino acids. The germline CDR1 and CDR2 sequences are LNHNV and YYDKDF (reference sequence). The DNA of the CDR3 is TGTGCCACCAGCAGGACTAGCGGGAGAGATTTCGGGTACAATGAGCAGTTCTTC. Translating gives CATSRTSGRDFGYNEQFF.

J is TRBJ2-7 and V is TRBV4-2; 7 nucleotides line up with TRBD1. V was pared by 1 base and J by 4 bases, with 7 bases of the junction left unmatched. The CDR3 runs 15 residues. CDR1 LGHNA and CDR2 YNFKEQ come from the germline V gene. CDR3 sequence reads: CASSQAWGTDYEQYF. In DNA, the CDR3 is TGTGCCAGCAGCCAAGCGTGGGGGACAGATTACGAGCAGTACTTC.